Shown below are 31 T cell receptor beta chains from a single sample sequenced in a study of blood T cells in healthy people across ages. PCR was performed a second time for about 6 to 12 cycles using a sample-barcoded 5' primer and a J-beta primer mix. From the 5' RACE reads, TCRdb called clonotypes with MiXCR, one entry per CDR3 protein. The profile shows roughly 1.7 million distinct CDR3 sequences, roughly 32% of them singletons. The source material was blood. All receptors come from a woman in her 30s in good health.

This clonotype has a handful of counts. The chain is built from TRBV20-1 and TRBJ2-3; D is uncertain. The CDR3 length is 15 residues. From germline, CDR1 is DFQATT and CDR2 SNEGSKA (reference sequence). The V end lost 1 base, the J end lost 4 bases, and 15 bases lay between the germline ends. CDR3 amino acids: CSARGGYGGADTQYF. CDR3 in DNA: TGCAGTGCTAGAGGGGGATACGGCGGCGCAGATACGCAGTATTTT.

The J gene is TRBJ2-3, the V gene TRBV20-1; D is unclear. This CDR3 spans 18 amino acids. Between the trimmed V and J ends, which lost 0 bases and 0 bases, there was a span of 19 bases. Looked up from germline, CDR1 is DFQATT and CDR2 is SNEGSKA (reference sequence). The CDR3 reads CSARDRVTLSFSTDTQYF. In DNA, the CDR3 is TGCAGTGCTAGAGATCGGGTCACACTAAGTTTTAGCACAGATACGCAGTATTTT.

This clonotype was found a few times. V usage is TRBV10-2 and J usage is TRBJ2-7; the D is unclear. The CDR3 has 11 amino acids. Trimming removed 8 bases from V and 6 bases from J, with 11 bases in between. The germline gives CDR1 WSHSY, CDR2 SAAADI. The CDR3 bases are TGCGCCAGCGAATGGTCCCGCGAGCAGTACTTC. Translated: CASEWSREQYF.

Only a few counts were recorded for this clonotype. V is TRBV29-1 and J is TRBJ2-1; 9 bases align to TRBD2. The CDR3 has 18 residues. The V gene's germline CDR1 is SQVTM and CDR2 ANQGSEA. J gave up 3 bases and V 2 bases, and 14 bases lay outside the gene matches. DNA of the CDR3: TGCAGCGTTGAATCCCGGGGCGTAATAGCGGGAGTCTACAATGAGCAGTTCTTC. Protein: CSVESRGVIAGVYNEQFF.

Concerning this clonotype itself: One junction end disagrees with the germline gene, perhaps due to a read error. The J gene is TRBJ2-1, the V gene TRBV27; D is unclear. The CDR3 length is 15 residues. Looked up from germline, CDR1 is MNHEY and CDR2 is SMNVEV (reference sequence). CDR3 nucleotide sequence: TGTGTCAGCAGTCCAATCTATAGCTCCTACAATGAGCAGTTCTTC. Translation: CVSSPIYSSYNEQFF.

This clonotype was found a few times. CDR3 bases: TGTGCCAGCAGCCCAACTAGCAAGCTCACTGAAGCTTTCTTT. Its translation is CASSPTSKLTEAFF. This chain links TRBV7-8 with TRBJ1-1; no reliable D call. Germline CDR1 is SGHVS and CDR2 is FQNEAQ. The CDR3 is 14 amino acids. Trimming stripped 5 bases from V and 4 bases from J, with 14 bases between.

This clonotype occurred a few times. V gene TRBV4-1 combines with J gene TRBJ2-7; 9 bases align to TRBD2. Trimming removed 0 bases from V and 12 bases from J; junction bases left unmatched: 9. CDR1 is MGHRA and CDR2 is YSYEKL in the germline V gene. The CDR3 is 14 residues long. Here the CDR3 DNA reads TGCGCCAGCAGCCAAGAGGTGGTAGGGACTAGCACGTACTTC. Translation gives CASSQEVVGTSTYF.

The table lists this clonotype with a few counts. This rearrangement joins TRBV30 to TRBJ1-2; no firm D call. From germline, CDR1 is GTSNPN and CDR2 SVGIG (reference sequence). The CDR3 covers 16 residues. Deletions cut 0 bases from V and 2 bases from J, with 16 bases between. Here the CDR3 reads CAWSVQSGLTNYGYTF. DNA for the CDR3: TGTGCCTGGAGTGTACAGAGTGGTCTGACAAACTATGGCTACACCTTC.

This clonotype has only one observation. V gene TRBV11-1 combines with J gene TRBJ2-3; 12 bases align to TRBD2. Germline values: CDR1 SGHAT, CDR2 FQDESV (reference sequence). V lost 5 bases, J lost 0 bases, and 18 bases stayed unmatched. This CDR3 is built from 21 residues. This chain's CDR3 is CASSPTAKLAGGPPSTDTQYF. CDR3 nucleotides: TGTGCCAGCAGCCCAACGGCTAAGCTAGCGGGGGGGCCCCCGAGCACAGATACGCAGTATTTT.

J is TRBJ1-1 and V is TRBV20-1; D ambiguous. V lost 4 bases, J lost 4 bases, and 16 bases lay in between. The CDR3 covers 14 residues. CDR1 and CDR2 (germline): DFQATT, SNEGSKA (reference sequence). The CDR3 spells CSATTRGAGTEAFF. The CDR3 nucleotides read TGCAGTGCTACCACGCGGGGTGCGGGCACTGAAGCTTTCTTT.

This chain connects TRBV28 to TRBJ1-6, with TRBD1 identical over 9 bases. This CDR3 region has 17 residues. CDR1 and CDR2 (germline): MDHEN, SYDVKM. J gave up 7 bases and V 6 bases, and 13 bases lay outside the gene matches. As DNA, the CDR3 is TGTGCCAGCAGCTCGCCCGGGACAGGGATCCAAAATTCACCCCTCCACTTT. Translated, it gives CASSSPGTGIQNSPLHF.

This chain links TRBV5-1 with TRBJ1-4, with a weak D call TRBD1 (5 bases). Trimming shortened V by 4 bases and J by 4 bases, and 11 bases separated the two germline ends. Germline V gene sequence: CDR1 SGHRS, CDR2 YFSETQ. The CDR3 loop spans 14 amino acids. The CDR3 is CASSPDSYNEKLFF. The CDR3 DNA sequence: TGCGCCAGCAGCCCTGACAGTTATAATGAAAAACTGTTTTTT.

This clonotype was counted a single time. The chain has TRBV7-2 and TRBJ1-3; TRBD1 is a possible D gene (5 bases). Trimming stripped 1 base from V and 2 bases from J, with 9 bases between. CDR1 is SGHTA, CDR2 FQGNSA, per germline. The CDR3 has 15 amino acids. CDR3: CASSLGGVPGNTIYF. The CDR3 DNA reads TGTGCCAGCAGCTTAGGAGGGGTTCCTGGAAACACCATATATTTT.

V usage is TRBV7-9 and J usage is TRBJ2-5; no clear D gene. The last part of the DNA fits TRBJ2-7 better; the J call may be wrong. CDR3 length: 15 residues. The germline V gene has CDR1 SEHNR and CDR2 FQNEAQ (reference sequence). CDR3 DNA sequence: TGTGCCAGCAGCTTAGCCACCTCGGGCATCTACGAGCAGTACTTC. This gives the protein CASSLATSGIYEQYF.

There are a few counts of this clonotype. The V and J genes are TRBV7-9 and TRBJ1-1; TRBD1 might be the D (6 bases). Trimming cost V 5 bases and J 3 bases, with 13 bases left between them. The CDR3 is made up of 14 amino acids. Germline CDR1 and CDR2: SEHNR and FQNEAQ (reference sequence). The CDR3, as DNA: TGTGCCAGCAGCCTGATACAGGGAGACACTGAAGCTTTCTTT. It encodes CASSLIQGDTEAFF.

The J gene is TRBJ2-7, the V gene TRBV2; 11 bases align to TRBD2. CDR1 is SNHLY, CDR2 FYNNEI, per germline. This CDR3 contains 14 residues. V was clipped by 7 bases and J by 4 bases; unmatched bases: 6. In DNA form, the CDR3 reads TGTGCCAGCACCACCGGGACTAGCGGATACGAGCAGTACTTC. Translated, it gives CASTTGTSGYEQYF.

This clonotype was seen at least ten times. The V call is TRBV7-6, the J call TRBJ2-7; the D gene could be TRBD1 or TRBD2 (5 bases each). From germline, CDR1 is SGHVS and CDR2 FNYEAQ. With 5 bases removed from V and 7 bases from J, the gap between germline ends came to 12 bases. The CDR3 has 12 amino acids. CDR3 sequence (DNA): TGTGCCAGCAGCCCCCCGGGGCGTGAGCAGTACTTC. It yields the protein CASSPPGREQYF.

This clonotype occurred a few times. This sequence joins TRBV11-2 and TRBJ2-7; possibly TRBD1 or TRBD2 for D (5 bases each). CDR1 is SGHAT and CDR2 is FQNNGV in the germline V gene. Deletions cut 0 bases from V and 6 bases from J, with 12 bases between. The CDR3 has 14 residues. The CDR3 DNA is TGTGCCAGCAGCTTAGATGAGGGGTCGGGCGAGCAGTACTTC. Amino acid sequence: CASSLDEGSGEQYF.

The chain carries TRBV7-3 and TRBJ1-2; 9 bases align to TRBD1. V lost 5 bases to trimming and J lost 3 bases; unmatched junction nucleotides: 7. CDR1 and CDR2 (germline): SGHTA, FQGTGA. The CDR3 spans 15 residues. CDR3 coding DNA: TGTGCCAGCAGCCCCACAGGGGGCGCGGACTATGGCTACACCTTC. Translating gives CASSPTGGADYGYTF. The variable domain in full, with the rest retrieved from reference TRBV7-3 and TRBJ1-2, is GAGVSQTPSNKVTEKGKYVELRCDPISGHTALYWYRQSLGQGPEFLIYFQGTGAADDSGLPNDRFFAVRPEGSVSTLKIQRTERGDSAVYLCASSPTGGADYGYTFGSGTRLTVV.

This clonotype showed up just a few times. The genes are TRBV20-1 and TRBJ1-5, with D maybe TRBD1 (6 bases). The CDR3 contains 14 residues. CDR1 and CDR2 (germline): DFQATT, SNEGSKA (reference sequence). The CDR3 sequence is CSARQAYSNQPQHF. The CDR3 bases are TGCAGCGCGCGACAGGCCTATAGCAATCAGCCCCAGCATTTT.

CDR3 coding DNA: TGTGCCAGCAACCCTAGATTTGGGACAGGGGAAGAGACCCAGTACTTC. Amino acids: CASNPRFGTGEETQYF. The chain employs TRBV3-1 and TRBJ2-7, with 10 bases that match TRBD1. The DNA matches TRBJ2-5 better at its end, which makes the J call doubtful. The CDR3 loop spans 16 amino acids. The germline CDR1 and CDR2 sequences are LGHDT and YNNKEL (reference sequence).

V gene TRBV29-1 combines with J gene TRBJ2-1; maybe TRBD2 (5 bases). The V gene's germline CDR1 is SQVTM and CDR2 ANQGSEA. Trimming cost V 2 bases and J 1 base, with 18 bases left between them. This CDR3 has 17 residues. The CDR3: CSVEPFASRGSYNEQFF. The DNA for the CDR3 is TGCAGCGTTGAACCATTTGCGTCAAGAGGGTCCTACAATGAGCAGTTCTTC.

In this sample, this clonotype turned up a few times. J is TRBJ2-7 and V is TRBV6-1; possibly TRBD1 or TRBD2 for D (5 bases each). Germline V CDR1 and CDR2: MNHNS, SASEGT. V lost 2 bases to trimming and J lost 2 bases, with 10 bases between them. This CDR3 region has 14 residues. CDR3 protein: CASSELRGPYEQYF. CDR3 DNA sequence: TGTGCCAGCAGTGAATTGAGGGGACCCTACGAGCAGTACTTC.

The J gene is TRBJ1-1, the V gene TRBV7-2, with 8 bases lining up with TRBD1. The length of the CDR3 is 16 residues. CDR1 is SGHTA, CDR2 FQGNSA, per germline. With V trimmed by 2 bases and J by 3 bases, 8 bases remained unmatched. The CDR3 DNA follows: TGTGCCAGCAGCTTACCGAGACAGGGGAGGGACACTGAAGCTTTCTTT. Translation gives CASSLPRQGRDTEAFF.

This clonotype was observed a few times. V and J are TRBV7-6 and TRBJ2-1; the D is unclear. Germline loops: CDR1 SGHVS, CDR2 FNYEAQ. Trimming cost V 1 base and J 6 bases, with 13 bases left between them. The length of the CDR3 is 15 residues. The CDR3 DNA follows: TGTGCCAGCAGCTTAGAACCCGGATGGGGCAATGAGCAGTTCTTC. Translating gives CASSLEPGWGNEQFF.

The table lists this clonotype with a few counts. The chain's CDR3 is CSVEDGVGLNTEAFF. As DNA, the CDR3 is TGCAGCGTTGAAGACGGGGTGGGTCTGAACACTGAAGCTTTCTTT. The chain has TRBV29-1 and TRBJ1-1; no clear D gene. The V and J ends lost 0 bases and 0 bases respectively, with 11 bases between them. The length of the CDR3 is 15 residues. Germline values: CDR1 SQVTM, CDR2 ANQGSEA.

J is TRBJ2-3 and V is TRBV2, with D perhaps assigned TRBD1 or TRBD2 (5 bases each). Germline V gene lookup returns CDR1 SNHLY and CDR2 FYNNEI. The V gene lost 10 bases and the J gene lost 5 bases, with 19 bases spanning the gap. This CDR3 comprises 14 residues. The CDR3 bases are TGTGCCATCACCGGGACGGAACTTAGAGATACGCAGTATTTT. Translated: CAITGTELRDTQYF.

The chain combines TRBV6-6 with TRBJ2-5; no definite D call. This CDR3 contains 15 residues. V was cut by 2 bases and J by 5 bases, with 15 bases left in between. The germline gives CDR1 MNHNY, CDR2 SVGAGI (reference sequence). Here the CDR3 DNA reads TGTGCCAGCAGTTACACTTCGCCGGTGCGGGAGACCCAGTACTTC. As protein: CASSYTSPVRETQYF.

This clonotype appeared a few times. V usage is TRBV29-1 and J usage is TRBJ2-5, with TRBD1 matching 8 bases. V lost 6 bases, J lost 11 bases, and 14 bases stayed unmatched. The germline gives CDR1 SQVTM, CDR2 ANQGSEA. The CDR3 runs 13 residues. The CDR3 loop is CSVRTGTQREQYF. CDR3 bases: TGCAGCGTCCGGACAGGGACACAACGGGAGCAGTACTTC.

This clonotype has only a few counts. The chain joins TRBV7-3 to TRBJ2-2, with 8 nucleotides matching TRBD2. V dropped 5 bases and J dropped 4; count of bases not matched to a gene: 0. Germline-derived CDR1 and CDR2 are SGHTA and FQGTGA. CDR3 size: 13 residues. The CDR3 coding sequence is TGTGCCAGCAGCAGCGGGGGCACCGGGGAGCTGTTTTTT. It codes for CASSSGGTGELFF.

This clonotype has more than one count but fewer than ten. The V call is TRBV7-2, the J call TRBJ2-1, with 9 bases that match TRBD2. The J segment lost 9 bases and the V segment lost 2 bases, leaving 8 bases of the junction unmatched. The CDR3 covers 15 residues. The germline gives CDR1 SGHTA, CDR2 FQGNSA. The CDR3: CASSLQAGGRIEQFF. CDR3 sequence (DNA): TGTGCCAGCAGCTTACAGGCGGGGGGGCGGATTGAGCAGTTCTTC.